A selection of T cell receptor beta chains follows, all from one sample in a study of T cells after posttransplantation cyclophosphamide. Only in-frame clones appear in the TCRdb table, and some are missing; sequencing was by immunoSEQ multiplex PCR. This table holds more than 20,000 clones, about 82% found once. Sequenced sample: PBMCs. The source of these receptors is a woman in her sixties with a blood cancer, CMV-positive, and with a related stem cell donor. CDR3s include the opening cysteine and the closing phenylalanine or tryptophan. A D gene is named only where the DNA matches it firmly. Only part of the rows carry a size: once, few, many, or a class if the clone is expanded.

>-|-|TRBV7-9|TRBJ1-1
CASSLGHNLNTEAFF
TGTGCCAGCAGCTTAGGGCATAACCTGAACACTGAAGCTTTCTTT
>-|-|TRBV28|TRBJ2-7
CASRNSDSYEQYF
TGTGCCAGCAGGAATAGCGACTCCTACGAGCAGTACTTC
>TRBD2|-|TRBV5-4|TRBJ2-3
CASSLRGGLALSDTQYF
TGTGCCAGCAGCTTGCGGGGCGGACTAGCGTTATCCGATACGCAGTATTTT
>-|-|TRBV19|TRBJ1-2
CASSIGTSNYGYTF
TGTGCCAGTAGTATCGGGACATCGAACTATGGCTACACCTTC
>TRBD2|once|TRBV7-2|TRBJ2-7
CASSLASGSGYEQYF
TGTGCCAGCAGCTTAGCCAGCGGGAGTGGGTACGAGCAGTACTTC
>TRBD1|few|TRBV19|TRBJ1-5
CASRGGQGGNQPQHF
TGTGCCAGTAGGGGGGGACAGGGAGGCAATCAGCCCCAGCATTTT
>-|-|TRBV5-1|TRBJ1-4
CASSASLSTNEKLFF
TGCGCCAGCAGCGCGAGCCTATCAACTAATGAAAAACTGTTTTTT
>-|-|TRBV7-9|TRBJ2-5
CASSLSGPGTQYF
TGTGCCAGCAGCTTATCAGGGCCGGGGACCCAGTACTTC
>-|once|TRBV30|TRBJ2-2
CAWRKRGITGELFF
TGTGCCTGGAGAAAGAGAGGGATCACCGGGGAGCTGTTTTTT
>TRBD1|-|TRBV6-1|TRBJ1-1
CASRETGENTEAFF
TGTGCCAGCAGGGAGACAGGGGAGAACACTGAAGCTTTCTTT
>TRBD2|once|TRBV7-2|TRBJ2-1
CASSSKLAASYNEQFF
TGTGCCAGCAGCTCGAAACTAGCGGCCTCCTACAATGAGCAGTTCTTC
>-|-|TRBV6-1|TRBJ1-4
CASTGTTGTNEKLFF
TGTGCCAGCACCGGGACTACGGGGACTAATGAAAAACTGTTTTTT
>-|-|TRBV23-1|TRBJ2-5
CASSQSQGFQETQYF
TGCGCCAGCAGTCAATCGCAGGGGTTCCAAGAGACCCAGTACTTC
>TRBD1|-|TRBV4-2|TRBJ1-5
CASSQTQGASQPQHF
TGTGCCAGCAGCCAAACACAGGGGGCGTCTCAGCCCCAGCATTTT
>TRBD1|-|TRBV9|TRBJ2-3
CASSVDPGQSTDTQYF
TGTGCCAGCAGCGTTGATCCGGGACAGAGTACAGATACGCAGTATTTT
>-|-|TRBV4-1|TRBJ1-4
CASSQDLQGNEKLFF
TGCGCCAGCAGCCAAGATTTACAGGGTAATGAAAAACTGTTTTTT
>TRBD2|-|TRBV9|TRBJ2-7
CASSVGLAGGKGQYF
TGTGCCAGCAGCGTAGGGTTAGCGGGAGGTAAGGGGCAGTACTTC
>-|-|TRBV6-1|TRBJ2-2
CASSELLASGELFF
TGTGCCAGCAGTGAATTGCTAGCGAGCGGGGAGCTGTTTTTT
>TRBD1|-|TRBV5-4|TRBJ1-2
CASSLLGGPNYGYTF
TGTGCCAGCAGCTTGCTAGGGGGCCCTAACTATGGCTACACCTTC
>TRBD2|-|TRBV5-1|TRBJ2-5
CASSLKNSGSGETQYF
TGCGCCAGCAGCTTGAAAAATAGCGGGAGCGGAGAGACCCAGTACTTC
>-|-|TRBV2|TRBJ1-1
CASSEGGTEAFF
TGTGCCAGCAGTGAGGGGGGCACTGAAGCTTTCTTT
>TRBD1|few|TRBV14|TRBJ1-1
CASSQDIDRGSNTEAFF
TGTGCCAGCAGCCAAGATATCGACAGGGGCTCGAACACTGAAGCTTTCTTT
>TRBD1|-|TRBV2|TRBJ2-3
CASNRDRGTDTQYF
TGTGCCAGCAACCGGGACAGGGGAACAGATACGCAGTATTTT
>TRBD1|-|TRBV5-1|TRBJ2-7
CASSLPTGVQNEQYF
TGCGCCAGCAGCTTGCCCACAGGGGTCCAAAACGAGCAGTACTTC
>TRBD2|-|TRBV7-7|TRBJ2-1
CASSLAGGDNEQFF
TGTGCCAGCAGCTTAGCGGGAGGGGACAATGAGCAGTTCTTC
>-|-|TRBV19|TRBJ1-6
CATGVGLGDSPLHF
TGTGCCACCGGAGTTGGCCTAGGGGATTCACCCCTCCACTTT
>-|-|TRBV29-1|TRBJ1-2
CSVDREWGYTF
TGCAGCGTTGACCGAGAATGGGGCTACACCTTC
>TRBD2|-|TRBV29-1|TRBJ2-3
CSAGTSGTDTQYF
TGCAGCGCAGGGACTAGCGGCACAGATACGCAGTATTTT